These T cell receptor beta chains were read from a single sample in a study of post-analysis software for immune sequencing data. Each CDR3 protein gets one entry after TCRdb re-called the PCR reads with MiXCR. The data hold approximately 770,000 distinct CDR3 sequences, with around 46% observed a single time. The sample taken for sequencing was blood. The receptors were sampled from a girl aged 5-17 years with multiple sclerosis. Each CDR3 is given with its conserved first and last residue.

TRBV20-1,TRBJ2-5,CSARRPPGETQYF
TRBV7-9,TRBJ2-1,CASSLGGGVVEQFF
TRBV7-8,TRBJ2-7,CASSLEGLAELSYEQYF
TRBV7-9,TRBJ1-4,CASSLPGQGSEKLFF
TRBV4-3,TRBJ1-3,CASSQEGRGGTIYF
TRBV6-2/TRBV6-3,TRBJ2-3,CASSYPPDTQYF
TRBV12-3/TRBV12-4,TRBJ2-1,CASSGLAGIIYNEQFF
TRBV28,TRBJ2-3,CASSSAGLAEGDTQYF
TRBV7-8,TRBJ2-5,CASSRQGRNQETQYF
TRBV7-2,TRBJ2-2,CASREDRRNTGELFF
TRBV7-3,TRBJ2-3,CASSSGNPDTQYF
TRBV5-1,TRBJ2-7,CASSFGRTTPYEQYF
TRBV2,TRBJ2-1,CANMEGLAGNNEQFF
TRBV20-1,TRBJ2-3,CSASIDRGPRDTQYF
TRBV14,TRBJ2-3,CASSPRTSGSRDTQYF
TRBV10-3,TRBJ2-3,CAIRDRGTADTQYF
TRBV29-1,TRBJ2-1,CSVGTLGNNEQFF
TRBV20-1,TRBJ1-5,CSARAERDRDRQPQHF
TRBV6-6,TRBJ1-1,CASSYRQGQPRSTEAFF
TRBV27,TRBJ2-3,CASRQTGGADTQYF
TRBV20-1,TRBJ1-2,CSAEGGYTF
TRBV13,TRBJ2-3,CASSLGGLASSTDTQYF
TRBV29-1,TRBJ2-5,CSVARGQVQETQYF
TRBV20-1,TRBJ2-5,CSAFRQETQYF
TRBV20-1,TRBJ2-7,CSASGLAAREQYF
TRBV12-3/TRBV12-4,TRBJ2-1,CASSPGNYNEQFF
TRBV7-8,TRBJ2-1,CASSRPALAGYDEQFF
TRBV25-1,TRBJ2-7,CASSESSQYEQYF
TRBV24-1,TRBJ2-5,CATSGDWEETQYF
TRBV7-8,TRBJ1-5,CASSLAGDSYQPQHF
TRBV5-1,TRBJ2-1,CASSLAGTRQGDEQFF
TRBV29-1,TRBJ2-5,CSVEKGRGETQYF
TRBV15,TRBJ2-7,CATSPSPPQGNEQYF
TRBV20-1,TRBJ2-5,CSASLAGVGETQYF
TRBV20-1,TRBJ2-3,CSARLPPRGDTQYF
TRBV6-1,TRBJ2-3,CASSGLAGGTTDTQYF
TRBV7-9,TRBJ2-1,CASTLGGARNEQFF
TRBV5-1,TRBJ2-3,CASSFGTSGSLDTQYF
TRBV24-1,TRBJ2-3,CASGQPNTDTQYF
TRBV5-1,TRBJ1-2,CASSSPGRGPEGYTF
TRBV12-3/TRBV12-4,TRBJ1-2,CASTLGRTGDHGYTF
TRBV7-9,TRBJ1-2,CASSLAEGQGIGPGYGYTF
TRBV7-2,TRBJ1-2,CASSTQVLYGYTF
TRBV7-8,TRBJ2-7,CASSTDRDSPFSYEQYF
TRBV27,TRBJ1-5,CASSPLATGPVRYSNQPQHF
TRBV7-3,TRBJ2-1,CASSFLAGSGGLYNEQFF
TRBV20-1,TRBJ2-1,CSARDPRREWGREQFF
TRBV20-1,TRBJ2-7,CSAIRAIAPDYEQYF
TRBV12-3/TRBV12-4,TRBJ2-3,CASSFNRGRTDTQYF
TRBV6-5,TRBJ1-4,CASSAGVDEKLFF
TRBV12-3/TRBV12-4,TRBJ2-7,CASREQGAVYEQYF
TRBV7-9,TRBJ2-1,CASSPNNALGGYSYNEQFF
TRBV5-5,-,CASSLGVGQGARETQYF